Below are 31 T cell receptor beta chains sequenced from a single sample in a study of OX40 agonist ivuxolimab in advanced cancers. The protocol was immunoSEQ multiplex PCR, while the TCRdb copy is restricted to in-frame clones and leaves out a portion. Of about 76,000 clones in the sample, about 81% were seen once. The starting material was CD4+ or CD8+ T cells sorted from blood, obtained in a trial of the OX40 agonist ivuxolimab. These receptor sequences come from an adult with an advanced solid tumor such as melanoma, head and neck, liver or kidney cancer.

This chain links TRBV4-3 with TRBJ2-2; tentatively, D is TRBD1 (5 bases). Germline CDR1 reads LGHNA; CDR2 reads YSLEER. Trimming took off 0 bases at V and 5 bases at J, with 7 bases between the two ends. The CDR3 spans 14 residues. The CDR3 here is CASSQDRQTGELFF. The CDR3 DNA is TGCGCCAGCAGCCAAGATCGACAGACCGGGGAGCTGTTTTTT.

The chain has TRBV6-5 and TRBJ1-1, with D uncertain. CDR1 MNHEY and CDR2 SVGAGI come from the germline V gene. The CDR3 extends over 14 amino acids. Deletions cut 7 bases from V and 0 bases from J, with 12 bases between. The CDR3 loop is CASMKGTLNTEAFF. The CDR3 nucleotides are TGTGCCAGCATGAAAGGCACCCTGAACACTGAAGCTTTCTTT.

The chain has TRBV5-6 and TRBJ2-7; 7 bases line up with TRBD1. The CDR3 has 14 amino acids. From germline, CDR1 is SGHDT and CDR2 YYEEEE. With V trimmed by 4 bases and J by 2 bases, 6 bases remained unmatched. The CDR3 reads CASSKRDRTYEQYF. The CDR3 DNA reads TGTGCCAGCAGCAAACGGGACAGAACCTACGAGCAGTACTTC.

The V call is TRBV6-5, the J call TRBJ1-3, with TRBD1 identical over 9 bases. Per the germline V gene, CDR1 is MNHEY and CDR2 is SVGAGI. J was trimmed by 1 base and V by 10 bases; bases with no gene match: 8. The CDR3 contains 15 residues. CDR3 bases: TGTGCCACCCAAAGGACAGGGGATTCTGGAAACACCATATATTTT. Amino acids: CATQRTGDSGNTIYF.

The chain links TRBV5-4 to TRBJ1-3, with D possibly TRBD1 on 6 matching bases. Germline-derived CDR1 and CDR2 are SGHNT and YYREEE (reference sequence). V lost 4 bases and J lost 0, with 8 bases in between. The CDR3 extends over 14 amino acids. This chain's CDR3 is CASSPDSSGNTIYF. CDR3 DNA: TGTGCCAGCAGCCCGGACAGCTCTGGAAACACCATATATTTT.

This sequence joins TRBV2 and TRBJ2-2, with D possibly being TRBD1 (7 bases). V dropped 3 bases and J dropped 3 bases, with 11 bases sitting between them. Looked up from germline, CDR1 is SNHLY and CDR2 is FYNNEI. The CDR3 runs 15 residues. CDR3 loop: CASSDAGGYTGELFF. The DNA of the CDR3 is TGTGCCAGCAGTGATGCAGGGGGGTACACCGGGGAGCTGTTTTTT. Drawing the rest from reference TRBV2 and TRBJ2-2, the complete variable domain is EPEVTQTPSHQVTQMGQEVILRCVPISNHLYFYWYRQILGQKVEFLVSFYNNEISEKSEIFDDQFSVERPDGSNFTLKIRSTKLEDSAMYFCASSDAGGYTGELFFGEGSRLTVL.

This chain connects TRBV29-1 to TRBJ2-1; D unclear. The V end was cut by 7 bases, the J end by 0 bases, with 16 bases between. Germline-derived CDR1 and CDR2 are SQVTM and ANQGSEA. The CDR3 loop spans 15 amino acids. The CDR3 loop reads CSAPPWSSSYNEQFF. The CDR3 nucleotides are TGCAGCGCCCCGCCCTGGTCGAGCTCCTACAATGAGCAGTTCTTC.

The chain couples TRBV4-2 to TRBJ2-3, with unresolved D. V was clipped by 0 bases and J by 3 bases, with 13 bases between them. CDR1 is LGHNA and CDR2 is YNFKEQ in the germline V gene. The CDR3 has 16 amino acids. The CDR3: CASSQDGDSVTDTQYF. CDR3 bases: TGTGCCAGCAGCCAAGATGGAGACTCCGTAACAGATACGCAGTATTTT.

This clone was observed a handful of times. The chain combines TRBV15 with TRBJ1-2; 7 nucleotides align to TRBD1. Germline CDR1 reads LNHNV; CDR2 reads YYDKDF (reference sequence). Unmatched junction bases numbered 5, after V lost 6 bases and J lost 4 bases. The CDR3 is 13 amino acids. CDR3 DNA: TGTGCCACCAGTCCGGACAGGAGCTATGGCTACACCTTC. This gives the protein CATSPDRSYGYTF.

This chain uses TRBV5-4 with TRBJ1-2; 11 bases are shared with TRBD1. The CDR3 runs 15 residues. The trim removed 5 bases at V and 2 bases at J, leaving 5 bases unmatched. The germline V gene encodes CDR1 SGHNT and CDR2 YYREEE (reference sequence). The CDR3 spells CASRGDRGRNYGYTF. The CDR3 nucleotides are TGTGCCAGCAGAGGGGACAGGGGGAGGAACTATGGCTACACCTTC.

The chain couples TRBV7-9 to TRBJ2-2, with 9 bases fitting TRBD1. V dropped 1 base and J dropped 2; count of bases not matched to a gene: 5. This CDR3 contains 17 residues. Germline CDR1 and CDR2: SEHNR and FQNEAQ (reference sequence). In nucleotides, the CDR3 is TGTGCCAGCAGCTTAGGCGAGACAGGGGGAAACACCGGGGAGCTGTTTTTT. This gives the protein CASSLGETGGNTGELFF.

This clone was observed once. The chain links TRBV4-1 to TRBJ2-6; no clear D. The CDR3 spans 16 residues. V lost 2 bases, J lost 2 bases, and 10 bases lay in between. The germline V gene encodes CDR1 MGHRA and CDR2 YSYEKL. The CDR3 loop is CASSQLPLAGANVLTF. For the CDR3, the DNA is TGCGCCAGCAGCCAACTGCCCTTGGCTGGGGCCAACGTCCTGACTTTC.

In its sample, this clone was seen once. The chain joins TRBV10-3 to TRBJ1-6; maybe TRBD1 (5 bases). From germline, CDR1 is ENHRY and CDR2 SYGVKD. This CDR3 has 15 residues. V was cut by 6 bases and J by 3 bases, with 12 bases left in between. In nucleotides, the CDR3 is TGTGCCATCAGGCAGGGAATAATCTATAATTCACCCCTCCACTTT. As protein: CAIRQGIIYNSPLHF.

The CDR3 sequence is CASSPDRGRSALHF. The CDR3 region has the DNA TGTGCCAGCAGCCCGGACAGGGGTAGGAGTGCCCTCCACTTT. V usage is TRBV27 and J usage is TRBJ1-6; 9 nucleotides match TRBD1. This CDR3 comprises 14 residues. The trim removed 6 bases at V and 14 bases at J, leaving 11 bases unmatched. The V gene's germline CDR1 is MNHEY and CDR2 SMNVEV (reference sequence).

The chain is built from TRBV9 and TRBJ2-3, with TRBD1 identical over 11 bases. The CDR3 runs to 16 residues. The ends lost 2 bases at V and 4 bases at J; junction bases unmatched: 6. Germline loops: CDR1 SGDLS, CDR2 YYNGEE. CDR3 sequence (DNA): TGTGCCAGCAGCGTCGGAAGGACAGGGGGCCCAGATACGCAGTATTTT. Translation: CASSVGRTGGPDTQYF.

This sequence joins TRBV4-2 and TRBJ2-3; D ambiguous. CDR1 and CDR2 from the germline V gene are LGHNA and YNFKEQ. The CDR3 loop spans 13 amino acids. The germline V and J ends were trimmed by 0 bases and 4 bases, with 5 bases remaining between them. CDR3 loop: CASSQEVPDTQYF. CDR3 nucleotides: TGTGCCAGCAGCCAAGAAGTCCCAGATACGCAGTATTTT.

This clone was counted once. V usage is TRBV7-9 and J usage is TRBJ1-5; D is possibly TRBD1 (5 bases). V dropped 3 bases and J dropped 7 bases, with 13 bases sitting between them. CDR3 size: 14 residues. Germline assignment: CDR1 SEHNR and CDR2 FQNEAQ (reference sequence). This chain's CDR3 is CASSLAAAGQPQHF. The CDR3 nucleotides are TGTGCCAGCAGCTTGGCTGCTGCAGGGCAGCCCCAGCATTTT.

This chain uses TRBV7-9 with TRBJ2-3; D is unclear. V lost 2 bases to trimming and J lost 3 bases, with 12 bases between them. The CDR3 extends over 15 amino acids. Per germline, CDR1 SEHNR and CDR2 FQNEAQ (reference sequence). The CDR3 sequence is CASSLFSVSTDTQYF. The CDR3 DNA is TGTGCCAGCAGCTTATTCTCCGTTTCGACAGATACGCAGTATTTT.

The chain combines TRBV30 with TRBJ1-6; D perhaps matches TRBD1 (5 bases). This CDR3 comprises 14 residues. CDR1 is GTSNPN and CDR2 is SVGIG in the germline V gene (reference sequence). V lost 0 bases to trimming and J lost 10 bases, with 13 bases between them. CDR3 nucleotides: TGTGCCTGGAGTGTACCAGGGAGATGGTCACCCCTCCACTTT. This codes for CAWSVPGRWSPLHF.

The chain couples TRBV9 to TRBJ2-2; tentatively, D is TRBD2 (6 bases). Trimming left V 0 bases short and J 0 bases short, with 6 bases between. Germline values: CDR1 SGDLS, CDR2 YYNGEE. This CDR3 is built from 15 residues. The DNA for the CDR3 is TGTGCCAGCAGCGTAGGACTAGCGAACACCGGGGAGCTGTTTTTT. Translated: CASSVGLANTGELFF.

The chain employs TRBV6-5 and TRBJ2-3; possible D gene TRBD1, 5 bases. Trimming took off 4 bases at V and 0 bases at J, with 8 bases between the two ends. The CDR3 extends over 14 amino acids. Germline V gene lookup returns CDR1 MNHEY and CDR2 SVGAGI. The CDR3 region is CASSWAGSTDTQYF. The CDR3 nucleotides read TGTGCCAGCAGTTGGGCAGGGAGCACAGATACGCAGTATTTT.

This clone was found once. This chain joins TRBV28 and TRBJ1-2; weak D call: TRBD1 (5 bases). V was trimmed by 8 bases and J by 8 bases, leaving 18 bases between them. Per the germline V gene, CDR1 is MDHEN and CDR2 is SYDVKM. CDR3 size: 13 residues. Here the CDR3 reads CASAEGTGVGYTF. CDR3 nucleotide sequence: TGTGCCAGCGCTGAGGGGACCGGGGTAGGCTACACCTTC.

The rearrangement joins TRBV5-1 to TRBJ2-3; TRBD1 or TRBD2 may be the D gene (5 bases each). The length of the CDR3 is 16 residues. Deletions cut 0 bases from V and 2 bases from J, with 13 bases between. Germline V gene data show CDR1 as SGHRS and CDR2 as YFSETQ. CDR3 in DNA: TGCGCCAGCAGCTTGGCCGTGGCAGGGACCACAGATACGCAGTATTTT. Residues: CASSLAVAGTTDTQYF.

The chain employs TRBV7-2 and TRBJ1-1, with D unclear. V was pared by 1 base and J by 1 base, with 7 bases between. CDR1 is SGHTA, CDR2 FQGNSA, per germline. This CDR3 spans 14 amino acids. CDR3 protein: CASSLVYRNTEAFF. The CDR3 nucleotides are TGTGCCAGCAGCTTAGTATATCGGAACACTGAAGCTTTCTTT. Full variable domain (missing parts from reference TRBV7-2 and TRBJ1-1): GAGVSQSPSNKVTEKGKDVELRCDPISGHTALYWYRQSLGQGLEFLIYFQGNSAPDKSGLPSDRFSAERTGGSVSTLTIQRTQQEDSAVYLCASSLVYRNTEAFFGQGTRLTVV.

Written as DNA, the CDR3 is TGTGCCAGCAGTGAAGAGGGGGGCGAGAGCTACACCTTC. It yields the protein CASSEEGGESYTF. The chain carries TRBV6-1 and TRBJ1-2; the D gene is possibly TRBD1 (6 bases). With 1 base removed from V and 9 bases from J, the gap between germline ends came to 12 bases. This CDR3 has 13 amino acids. Germline V gene lookup returns CDR1 MNHNS and CDR2 SASEGT.

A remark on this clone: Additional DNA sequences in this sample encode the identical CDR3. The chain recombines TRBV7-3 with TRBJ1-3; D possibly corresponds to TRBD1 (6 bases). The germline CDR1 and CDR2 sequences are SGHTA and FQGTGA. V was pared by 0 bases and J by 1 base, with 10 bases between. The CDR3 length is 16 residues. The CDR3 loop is CASSLTGGNSGNTIYF. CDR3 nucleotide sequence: TGTGCCAGCAGCTTAACAGGGGGGAATTCTGGAAACACCATATATTTT. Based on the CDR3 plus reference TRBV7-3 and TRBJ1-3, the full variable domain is GAGVSQTPSNKVTEKGKYVELRCDPISGHTALYWYRQSLGQGPEFLIYFQGTGAADDSGLPNDRFFAVRPEGSVSTLKIQRTERGDSAVYLCASSLTGGNSGNTIYFGEGSWLTVV.

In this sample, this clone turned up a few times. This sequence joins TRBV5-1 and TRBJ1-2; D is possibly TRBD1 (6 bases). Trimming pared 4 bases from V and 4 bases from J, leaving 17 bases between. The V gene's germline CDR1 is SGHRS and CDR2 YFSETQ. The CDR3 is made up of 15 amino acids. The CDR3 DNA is TGCGCCAGCAGCGCCGGACAGCAAGTCTCCTATGGCTACACCTTC. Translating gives CASSAGQQVSYGYTF.

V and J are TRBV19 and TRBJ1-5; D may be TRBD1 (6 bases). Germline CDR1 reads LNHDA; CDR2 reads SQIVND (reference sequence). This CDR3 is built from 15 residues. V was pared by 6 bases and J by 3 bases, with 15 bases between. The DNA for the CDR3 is TGTGCCAGTAGGGCGTCAGGACAGTCCAATCAGCCCCAGCATTTT. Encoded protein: CASRASGQSNQPQHF.

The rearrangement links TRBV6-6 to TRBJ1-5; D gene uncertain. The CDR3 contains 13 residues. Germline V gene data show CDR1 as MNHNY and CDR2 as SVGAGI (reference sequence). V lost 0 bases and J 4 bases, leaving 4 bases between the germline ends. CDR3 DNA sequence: TGTGCCAGCAGTTACTCGCTTAATCAGCCCCAGCATTTT. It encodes CASSYSLNQPQHF.

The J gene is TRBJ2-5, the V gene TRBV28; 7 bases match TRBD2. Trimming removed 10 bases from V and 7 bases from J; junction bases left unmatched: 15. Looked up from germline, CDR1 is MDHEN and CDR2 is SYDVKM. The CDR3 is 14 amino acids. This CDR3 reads CATLGAYGGRTQYF. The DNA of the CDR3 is TGTGCCACCCTTGGAGCTTACGGGGGGAGGACCCAGTACTTC.

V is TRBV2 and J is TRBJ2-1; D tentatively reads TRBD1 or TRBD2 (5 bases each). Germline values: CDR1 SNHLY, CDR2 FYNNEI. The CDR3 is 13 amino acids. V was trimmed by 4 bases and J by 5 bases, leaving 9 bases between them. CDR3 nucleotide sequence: TGTGCCAGCAGTGCGGGGACGAACAATGAGCAGTTCTTC. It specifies CASSAGTNNEQFF.